Here is one T cell receptor (beta chain) with its context. Its antigen target is currently unknown. With a much larger clone just one base away, this may be a read error. This specimen belongs to a study of blood T cells in healthy people across ages (dated by TCRdb to about 2015). Regarding the research as a whole: Template switching captured roughly one uniquely barcoded TCR beta cDNA molecule per two T cells in model experiments. The study measured age-related changes in TCR beta repertoire diversity using deep sequencing normalized with unique cDNA molecular identifiers. The donors were split into four age groups: young (average 16 years), middle-aged (39), aged (roughly 68) and long-lived (roughly 88). Donors of different ages were randomly distributed across sequencing lanes to avoid experimental bias. Two additional independent replicas of 1 million unique cDNA reads from the same blood draw were analyzed for two donors (one aged 18 to 30 and one aged 80 or older).

Receptor amplification or capture employed 5' RACE. TCRdb records Illumina HiSeq 2500 as the sequencer. A second roughly 6 to 12 cycle PCR used a sample-barcoded 5' primer and a J-beta primer mix. Each TCR beta cDNA molecule received a unique molecular identifier from a template-switch 5' adaptor carrying 12 random nucleotides. Each sample yielded at least 2.5 million CDR3-containing paired-end reads. The Mint cDNA synthesis kit, primed by a TRBC-specific oligonucleotide, was used to synthesize first-strand cDNA from all RNA. Following uracil-DNA glycosylase treatment, a first 18-cycle PCR with universal primers M1SS and BC2_uni_R was performed on all cDNA. For the original study's pipeline: Normalization of each sample was performed by random selection of 1 million high-quality reads, each carrying a distinct molecular identifier. Instead of being binned into consensus sequences, reads that shared molecular identifiers were thrown out. MiTCR, set to a Q25 quality threshold and the strictest error-elimination algorithm, was used for CDR3 identification, clonotype clustering and error correction. A nonparametric unseen species model using Euler transformation provided a lower-bound estimate of total TCR beta diversity. TCRdb reprocessing: public reads trimmed at Q25 with fastp, clones called with MiXCR, in-frame beta chains kept. Every entry covers one CDR3 protein and lists the most common genes and DNA from its rows. The V and J calls and clone size are TCRdb's, not the authors'. Across this sample there are about 700,000 distinct CDR3 sequences, with about a third seen only once. Together, the top ten hold 15% of the sample.

The cysteine opens and the phenylalanine closes a CDR3 of 12 amino acids. Just CDR3 DNA is preserved here, 36 bases in frame from base 1. Per the germline V gene (reference sequence), DFQATT is the CDR1 and SNEGSKA is the CDR2. General study outcomes and caveats: Donor CMV infection status was unknown, potentially confounding age-related changes in expanded clonotypes. The percentage of naive T cells measured by flow cytometry correlated strongly with observed TCR beta diversity. Total diversity estimates from one million sequenced T cells were considered lower bounds and underestimates. The long-lived group showed more naive CD4+ T cells, fewer expanded clones and increased TCR diversity than the aged group, suggesting age selection. Bulk unsorted PBMC profiling prevented conclusive comparison of naive and antigen-experienced compartments. Observed TCR beta diversity per million T cells fell roughly linearly with age, and a significant reduction was already apparent by age roughly 40.

The donors were some 39 Caucasian individuals from Russia, aged roughly 6 to 90 years, who were systemically healthy. Each donor gave ten milliliters of peripheral blood, collected into EDTA-treated Vacutainer tubes. Ficoll-Paque density-gradient centrifugation was used to isolate PBMCs, with at least 6 million obtained per sample. Trizol reagent was used to extract total RNA from the PBMCs, yielding at least 6 micrograms per sample. For every donor, flow cytometry on a PBMC aliquot measured the percentage of naive CD45RAhigh/CD27high T cells. This sequence originates from a woman aged 80 or over in good health. Donor details come from another sample of the same person, matched by shared clones. Recombination joined TRBV20-1 with TRBJ2-5, and perhaps TRBD1 as D gene, on 6 matching bases. Sequencing was performed on blood. The CDR3 loop reads CRARPRGETQYF. The nucleotides read TGCAGGGCTAGGCCGAGGGGGGAGACCCAGTACTTC.